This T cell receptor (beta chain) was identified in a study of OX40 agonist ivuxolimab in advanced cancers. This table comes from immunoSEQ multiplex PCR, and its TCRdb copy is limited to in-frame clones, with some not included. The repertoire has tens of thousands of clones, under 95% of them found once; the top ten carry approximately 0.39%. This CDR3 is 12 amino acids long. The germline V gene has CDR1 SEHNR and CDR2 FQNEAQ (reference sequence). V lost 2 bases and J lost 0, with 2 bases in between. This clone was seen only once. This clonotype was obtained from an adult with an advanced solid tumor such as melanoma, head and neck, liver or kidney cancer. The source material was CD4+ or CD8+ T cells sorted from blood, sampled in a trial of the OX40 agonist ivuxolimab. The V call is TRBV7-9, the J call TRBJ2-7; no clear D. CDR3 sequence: CASSLPSYEQYF. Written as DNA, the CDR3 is TGTGCCAGCAGCTTACCCTCCTACGAGCAGTACTTC.